This is a list of T cell receptor beta chains from one sample in a study of monozygotic twins with inflammatory bowel disease. TCRdb reanalyzed the 5' RACE reads and collapses them to one entry per CDR3 protein, without DNA. The sample totals some 400,000 distinct CDR3 sequences. Sequencing used blood. These receptors all come from a human donor with ulcerative colitis or Crohn's disease, or a healthy co-twin of an affected twin (not recorded which). The CDR3 runs from the conserved cysteine through the conserved F or W.

>TRBV7-3|TRBJ2-1
CASRSEVPQFF
>TRBV2|TRBJ2-7
CASSGEQGPYEQYF
>TRBV19|TRBJ2-2
CASTSGQRANTGELFF
>TRBV5-6|TRBJ2-1
CASSPFSGMIYNEQFF
>TRBV4-2|TRBJ2-2
CASKSSGTANTGELFF
>TRBV20-1|TRBJ2-3
CSARDPPGVAGSSDTQYF
>TRBV7-8|TRBJ2-1
CASSLISGTSNEQFF
>TRBV5-1|TRBJ2-4
CASSDGGLASLENIQYF
>TRBV18|TRBJ1-2
CASSPNRNYGYTF
>TRBV12-3/TRBV12-4|TRBJ2-3
CASSPHASGGITDTQYF
>TRBV10-3|TRBJ2-7
CAISESGGVAVYEQYF
>TRBV4-2|TRBJ2-3
CASSQDLASEDTQYF
>TRBV10-3|TRBJ2-1
CAISSPGTGYSNEQFF
>TRBV27|TRBJ1-4
CASSLSGNLNEKLFF
>TRBV6-5|TRBJ2-3
CASSYSSSGRAGDTQYF
>TRBV19|TRBJ1-5
CASSIGQGRTNQPQHF
>TRBV18|TRBJ2-1
CASSPNFGGRNEQFF
>TRBV5-4|TRBJ2-3
CASSLMTLAYTDTQYF
>TRBV9|TRBJ2-3
CASSVATGGTDTQYF
>TRBV2|TRBJ1-5
CASSGQGAVNQPQHF
>TRBV9|TRBJ1-6
CASSAEQVYNSPLHF
>TRBV7-6|TRBJ1-1
CASSPRDRGLIEAFF
>TRBV20-1|TRBJ2-7
CSAIEGYEQYF
>TRBV12-3/TRBV12-4|TRBJ2-2
CASRQRDTGELFF
>TRBV6-2/TRBV6-3|TRBJ2-2
CASRPSGTPNTGELFF
>TRBV28|TRBJ1-3
CASSFGTIGNTIYF
>TRBV27|TRBJ2-7
CASSSRTSGSHEQYF
>TRBV29-1|TRBJ1-1
CSVDRLGNTEAFF
>TRBV4-3|TRBJ2-1
CASSQDLPNTGDEQFF
>TRBV24-1|TRBJ2-1
CATSEGQGVYNEQFF
>TRBV10-3|TRBJ1-1
CAAGEGTEAFF
>TRBV29-1|TRBJ1-2
CSVTVSRVGYTF
>TRBV5-1|TRBJ2-6
CASSSGGVPSGANVLTF
>TRBV10-3|TRBJ1-5
CAIAGNSNQPQHF
>TRBV11-2|TRBJ2-2
CASSLLWANTGELFF
>TRBV27|TRBJ2-1
CASSSHAGVGYNEQFF
>TRBV20-1|TRBJ1-5
CSARDGVAQPQHF
>TRBV20-1|TRBJ2-3
CSASRLAGADTQYF
>TRBV27|TRBJ2-3
CASRRLAGDDTQYF
>TRBV29-1|TRBJ2-7
CSVDGSLTPYF
>TRBV4-2|TRBJ2-3
CASSQEYGQGVTDTQYF
>TRBV9|TRBJ1-4
CASSVAGRAINEKLFF
>TRBV15|TRBJ2-5
CATSREQETQYF